This TCR beta chain was profiled in a study of T cells in Graves' hyperthyroidism and ophthalmopathy. Study results and limitations: Stable hyperthyroidism and ophthalmopathy were separated using 13 V-J signatures. Most thyroid clonotypes expanded above 0.001 appeared in blood too.

This clonotype was detected only a few times. Its antigen is unidentified. The CDR3 regions of TCR beta were amplified from RNA transcripts. Researchers ran a first-round RT-PCR on the TCR CDR3 using the HTBI primer set. TCRdb reprocessed the multiplex PCR reads with MiXCR, giving one entry per CDR3 protein. The sample contains some 580,000 distinct CDR3 sequences, 16% of which appear only once. With 4 bases clipped from V and 9 bases from J, the junction kept 18 bases outside the gene matches. Germline CDR1 and CDR2: MDHEN and SYDVKM. This CDR3 spans 17 amino acids. Sequenced input: blood. The chain recombines TRBV28 with TRBJ2-1; 7 nucleotides match TRBD2. The origin of this receptor is a woman between 35 and 50 years old with Graves' ophthalmopathy. This CDR3 reads CASSSSLTGGSLFEQFF. In nucleotides, the CDR3 is TGTGCCAGCAGTTCATCCCTGACTGGCGGGAGTTTGTTTGAGCAGTTCTTC.